What follows are 8 T cell receptor beta chains derived from one specimen sequenced in a study of blood T cell repertoires in COVID-19. Generated by immunoSEQ multiplex PCR, the TCRdb table keeps only in-frame clones and is missing some. The sample shows around 200,000 clones, about nine tenths of them seen only once. The sample taken for sequencing was peripheral blood. These receptors all stem from a man between 18 and 29 years old with active or convalescent COVID-19.

V gene TRBV6-4 combines with J gene TRBJ2-7; D perhaps matches TRBD1 (6 bases). The CDR3 length is 16 residues. The germline V gene has CDR1 MRHNA and CDR2 SNTAGT. With 3 bases removed from V and 3 bases from J, the gap between germline ends came to 18 bases. CDR3 coding DNA: TGTGCCAGCAGTGATCTGACGGGACACCAATTCTACGAGCAGTACTTC. Encoded protein: CASSDLTGHQFYEQYF.

The chain has TRBV5-1 and TRBJ2-1; 9 bases match TRBD2. Germline CDR1 reads SGHRS; CDR2 reads YFSETQ. This CDR3 comprises 15 residues. V lost 0 bases and J lost 8; bases outside the gene matches: 6. This chain's CDR3 is CASSLGVAGVDEQFF. The CDR3 DNA reads as TGCGCCAGCAGCTTGGGAGTAGCGGGGGTAGATGAGCAGTTCTTC. Full variable domain (remainder filled in from reference TRBV5-1 and TRBJ2-1): KAGVTQTPRYLIKTRGQQVTLSCSPISGHRSVSWYQQTPGQGLQFLFEYFSETQRNKGNFPGRFSGRQFSNSRSEMNVSTLELGDSALYLCASSLGVAGVDEQFFGPGTRLTVL.

The chain recombines TRBV24-1 with TRBJ2-1; 8 bases are shared with TRBD1. V lost 4 bases, J lost 2 bases, and 6 bases stayed unmatched. CDR3 length: 16 residues. The germline CDR1 and CDR2 sequences are KGHDR and SFDVKD. CDR3 sequence: CATSDLRQGTYNEQFF. The CDR3 nucleotides read TGTGCCACCAGTGACCTCCGACAGGGGACCTACAATGAGCAGTTCTTC.

The rearrangement joins TRBV5-6 to TRBJ2-4, with TRBD1 matching 9 bases. Trimming at V came to 1 base and at J to 0 bases, leaving 8 bases not matched to a gene. This CDR3 comprises 18 residues. Per germline, CDR1 SGHDT and CDR2 YYEEEE. CDR3 region: CASSLRDRAILAKNIQYF. The CDR3 DNA follows: TGTGCCAGCAGCTTGAGGGACAGGGCTATACTAGCCAAAAACATTCAGTACTTC.

The chain is built from TRBV7-7 and TRBJ1-1; 8 bases line up with TRBD1. Germline assignment: CDR1 SSHAT and CDR2 FNYEAQ (reference sequence). V lost 3 bases and J lost 3; bases outside the gene matches: 0. CDR3 length equals 13 residues. CDR3 amino acids: CASSLDRDTEAFF. The CDR3 coding sequence is TGTGCCAGCAGCTTGGACAGGGACACTGAAGCTTTCTTT.

The chain carries TRBV19 and TRBJ2-3; 14 bases are a match to TRBD2. J gave up 0 bases and V 5 bases, and 13 bases lay outside the gene matches. This CDR3 is built from 20 residues. From germline, CDR1 is LNHDA and CDR2 SQIVND (reference sequence). The CDR3 DNA sequence: TGTGCCAGTAGTCTCGGGACTAGCGGGAGTTTGGAAGCTAGCACAGATACGCAGTATTTT. It yields the protein CASSLGTSGSLEASTDTQYF.

V gene TRBV2 combines with J gene TRBJ1-2, with D maybe TRBD1 (6 bases). V lost 6 bases and J 6 bases, leaving 8 bases between the germline ends. CDR1 is SNHLY, CDR2 FYNNEI, per germline. This CDR3 contains 11 residues. The CDR3 sequence is CASRPGDGYTF. The CDR3 region has the DNA TGTGCCAGCAGGCCAGGGGATGGCTACACCTTC.

V and J are TRBV19 and TRBJ2-1; D perhaps matches TRBD1 (5 bases). Looked up from germline, CDR1 is LNHDA and CDR2 is SQIVND (reference sequence). This CDR3 comprises 14 residues. V was clipped by 6 bases and J by 8 bases, with 17 bases between them. CDR3 in DNA: TGTGCCAGTAGGAGCAGGGCAGGTGACGATGAGCAGTTCTTC. Amino acids: CASRSRAGDDEQFF. Variable domain in full (rest from reference TRBV19 and TRBJ2-1): DGGITQSPKYLFRKEGQNVTLSCEQNLNHDAMYWYRQDPGQGLRLIYYSQIVNDFQKGDIAEGYSVSREKKESFPLTVTSAQKNPTAFYLCASRSRAGDDEQFFGPGTRLTVL.